Below are 5 T cell receptor beta chains sequenced from a single sample in a study of blood T cell repertoires in COVID-19. Sequencing was performed with immunoSEQ multiplex PCR; in TCRdb, only in-frame clones are kept and a portion is missing. In the table there are around 130,000 clones, about nine tenths of which are singletons. The sequencing sample was made of peripheral blood. The receptors were sampled from a man aged 55-75 years with COVID-19, enrolled during active disease.

This chain links TRBV7-9 with TRBJ2-7, with TRBD2 matching 9 bases. CDR1 is SEHNR, CDR2 FQNEAQ, per germline (reference sequence). CDR3 length: 13 amino acids. The junction had 9 bases not matched to a gene; V was cut back by 11 bases and J by 4 bases. The CDR3 sequence: CASESGRRYEQYF. For the CDR3, the DNA is TGTGCCTCGGAGAGCGGGAGGAGGTACGAGCAGTACTTC.

The rearrangement joins TRBV7-9 to TRBJ1-5; D remains ambiguous. Looked up from germline, CDR1 is SEHNR and CDR2 is FQNEAQ (reference sequence). The length of the CDR3 is 17 residues. Trimming shortened V by 5 bases and J by 0 bases, and 17 bases separated the two germline ends. The CDR3 region is CASSLGLLGHSNQPQHF. CDR3 coding DNA: TGTGCCAGCAGCCTCGGACTACTTGGGCATAGCAATCAGCCCCAGCATTTT.

This rearrangement joins TRBV5-4 to TRBJ2-7; TRBD1 matches 8 bases. The CDR3 runs to 15 residues. CDR1 is SGHNT, CDR2 YYREEE, per germline (reference sequence). V gave up 0 bases and J gave up 0 bases; unmatched junction bases: 2. CDR3 DNA sequence: TGTGCCAGCAGCTTGGGACAGGGGCACTCCTACGAGCAGTACTTC. It yields the protein CASSLGQGHSYEQYF.

The chain carries TRBV27 and TRBJ1-6; the D gene is possibly TRBD1 (6 bases). V lost 4 bases to trimming and J lost 12 bases, with 16 bases between them. Germline CDR1 and CDR2: MNHEY and SMNVEV (reference sequence). This CDR3 has 14 amino acids. The CDR3 spells CASSSPGHNRPLHF. DNA of the CDR3: TGTGCCAGCAGTTCTCCGGGACATAATCGACCCCTCCACTTT.

This clone showed up just once. The chain couples TRBV7-9 to TRBJ1-1; 10 bases are shared with TRBD1. Germline CDR1 is SEHNR and CDR2 is FQNEAQ (reference sequence). The CDR3 has 14 residues. Trimming cost V 5 bases and J 7 bases; bases outside gene matches: 7. The CDR3 nucleotides read TGTGCCAGCAGCCCCCCGACAGGGGGCGGTGAAGCTTTCTTT. This codes for CASSPPTGGGEAFF.